This entry lists 13 T cell receptor beta chains sequenced from one sample in a study of Ad26.COV2.S vaccination and SARS-CoV-2 variants. Treatment reported: roughly 20 received Ad26.COV2.S at low or high dose, single or two shots; about 5 received placebo; per-sample allocation not given. The samples date from day 63 after the first vaccine or placebo injection. Using immunoSEQ multiplex PCR, the repertoire was profiled, and TCRdb retains in-frame clones only, with some absent. This table holds roughly 300,000 clones, 88% found once. The sample consisted of peripheral blood, taken in a trial of Ad26.COV2.S vaccine versus placebo. Receptors originate from a person between 18 and 59 years old who received the Ad26.COV2.S COVID-19 vaccine or a placebo.

This chain connects TRBV10-3 to TRBJ2-1; 9 bases are shared with TRBD2. V lost 6 bases and J lost 3; bases outside the gene matches: 15. The CDR3 runs 18 residues. Germline CDR1 and CDR2: ENHRY and SYGVKD. Here the CDR3 reads CAIRSDRGGRGHYNEQFF. The CDR3 DNA is TGTGCCATCAGATCCGATCGGGGCGGGAGGGGACACTACAATGAGCAGTTCTTC.

The genes are TRBV6-2 or TRBV6-3 and TRBJ2-3; D might be TRBD2 (6 bases). This CDR3 has 15 residues. Between the trimmed V and J ends, which lost 6 bases and 2 bases, there was a span of 15 bases. CDR1 is MNHEY and CDR2 is SVGEGT in the germline V gene. As DNA, the CDR3 is TGTGCCAGCAGCCTCCCTAGCGCTAACACAGATACGCAGTATTTT. Its translation is CASSLPSANTDTQYF.

The CDR3 nucleotides read TGTGCCTGCCGTCACACAGGCTACAATGAGCAGTTCTTC. This translates into CACRHTGYNEQFF. The rearrangement joins TRBV30 to TRBJ2-1; D may be TRBD1 (5 bases). V shed 6 bases and J shed 3 bases, with 12 bases lying between them. This CDR3 has 13 residues. The V gene's germline CDR1 is GTSNPN and CDR2 SVGIG (reference sequence).

The V call is TRBV27, the J call TRBJ2-5; TRBD2 matches 10 bases. CDR1 MNHEY and CDR2 SMNVEV come from the germline V gene (reference sequence). Germline trimming cut 3 bases from V and 4 bases from J; bases unmatched to any gene: 8. The CDR3 spans 16 residues. The CDR3 sequence: CASSFEASGRGETQYF. The CDR3 bases are TGTGCCAGCAGTTTTGAGGCTAGCGGGAGAGGAGAGACCCAGTACTTC.

The V gene is TRBV15, the J gene TRBJ1-5; D may be TRBD1 (5 bases). There are 14 residues in the CDR3. The germline V gene encodes CDR1 LNHNV and CDR2 YYDKDF (reference sequence). The germline V and J ends were trimmed by 3 bases and 6 bases, with 12 bases remaining between them. CDR3 sequence: CATSRTVEIQPQHF. Written as DNA, the CDR3 is TGTGCCACCAGCAGGACAGTTGAGATTCAGCCCCAGCATTTT.

This clone was seen only once. The rearrangement joins TRBV7-8 to TRBJ1-2; D unresolved. V was cut by 4 bases and J by 3 bases, with 9 bases left in between. The CDR3 has 13 residues. CDR1 is SGHVS and CDR2 is FQNEAQ in the germline V gene. CDR3 DNA: TGTGCCAGCAGCTCGAGAGAGTACTATGGCTACACCTTC. Translating it yields CASSSREYYGYTF.

The V and J genes are TRBV19 and TRBJ1-2; D gene unclear. There are 12 residues in the CDR3. The V gene's germline CDR1 is LNHDA and CDR2 SQIVND (reference sequence). The V end was cut by 5 bases, the J end by 4 bases, with 8 bases between. The CDR3 coding sequence is TGTGCCAGTAGTTTAACCTTCTATGGCTACACCTTC. This encodes CASSLTFYGYTF.

The chain has TRBV10-3 and TRBJ1-5, with 9 bases identical to TRBD1. The V gene end was trimmed by 3 bases and the J gene end by 4 bases; junction bases not matched to a gene: 4. This CDR3 contains 15 residues. CDR1 and CDR2 (germline): ENHRY, SYGVKD. The CDR3 DNA reads as TGTGCCATCAGTGACTCCGGGACAGGGAATCAGCCCCAGCATTTT. Its translation: CAISDSGTGNQPQHF.

V is TRBV5-1 and J is TRBJ1-5; TRBD1 aligns across 8 bases. The CDR3 runs 14 residues. V shed 4 bases, J shed 4 bases, and the junction held 4 bases outside the gene matches. In germline, CDR1 is SGHRS, CDR2 YFSETQ. The CDR3 reads CASSGGTGNQPQHF. CDR3 nucleotides: TGCGCCAGCAGCGGCGGGACAGGTAATCAGCCCCAGCATTTT.

This chain connects TRBV5-8 to TRBJ2-2; no clear D. The CDR3 is 16 amino acids. The germline gives CDR1 SGHTS, CDR2 YDEGEE. V lost 3 bases and J lost 0, with 12 bases in between. The CDR3 region has the DNA TGTGCCAGCAGCTACCTAGGTGGGGCGAACACCGGGGAGCTGTTTTTT. Its translation is CASSYLGGANTGELFF. Based on the CDR3 plus reference TRBV5-8 and TRBJ2-2, the full variable domain is EAGVTQSPTHLIKTRGQQATLRCSPISGHTSVYWYQQALGLGLQFLLWYDEGEERNRGNFPPRFSGRQFPNYSSELNVNALELEDSALYLCASSYLGGANTGELFFGEGSRLTVL.

This chain connects TRBV9 to TRBJ2-4; D gene uncertain. This CDR3 contains 12 residues. Germline V gene data show CDR1 as SGDLS and CDR2 as YYNGEE. With 3 bases removed from V and 5 bases from J, the gap between germline ends came to 6 bases. CDR3 residues: CASSAQENIQYF. The CDR3 coding sequence is TGTGCCAGCAGCGCTCAAGAAAACATTCAGTACTTC.

This clone appeared a single time. J is TRBJ2-7 and V is TRBV3-1 (or the pseudogene TRBV3-2); D possibly corresponds to TRBD1 (7 bases). V was trimmed by 6 bases and J by 2 bases, leaving 11 bases between them. The CDR3 runs to 13 residues. Germline CDR1 LGHDT, CDR2 YNNKEL (reference sequence). This CDR3 reads CASRQGGTYEQYF. CDR3 DNA: TGTGCCAGCAGGCAGGGGGGTACCTACGAGCAGTACTTC.

The chain employs TRBV3-1 (or the pseudogene TRBV3-2) and TRBJ1-1; D ambiguous. This CDR3 is 13 amino acids long. Germline V gene lookup returns CDR1 LGHDT and CDR2 YNNKEL (reference sequence). V lost 6 bases, J lost 2 bases, and 10 bases lay in between. In DNA, the CDR3 is TGTGCCAGCAGTTCCGGGCCAAACACTGAAGCTTTCTTT. Translating gives CASSSGPNTEAFF.